The 29 T cell receptor beta chains reported below all come from one sample, sequenced in a study of blood T cells in healthy people across ages. Primed by a sample-barcoded 5' primer and a J-beta primer mix, a second PCR proceeded for about 6 to 12 cycles. MiXCR, run by TCRdb on the 5' RACE reads, gives a single entry per CDR3 protein. The sample lists 450,000 to 700,000 distinct CDR3 sequences; about 25% were seen once. The source material was blood. These receptors all stem from a woman in her 70s in good health.

The CDR3 here is CASSLAEAGRETQYF. In DNA form, the CDR3 reads TGCGCCAGCAGCTTGGCCGAGGCAGGGAGGGAGACCCAGTACTTC. The chain has TRBV5-1 and TRBJ2-5; a weak D match, TRBD2 (6 bases). This CDR3 region has 15 residues. V was pared by 0 bases and J by 5 bases, with 14 bases between. Germline V gives CDR1 SGHRS, CDR2 YFSETQ.

The genes are TRBV7-9 and TRBJ2-7; unclear D gene. V lost 4 bases and J 2 bases, leaving 12 bases between the germline ends. The germline V gene encodes CDR1 SEHNR and CDR2 FQNEAQ (reference sequence). The CDR3 consists of 14 residues. The CDR3 region has the DNA TGTGCCAGCAGCTCACCATCTTTTCCCTACGAGCAGTACTTC. It specifies CASSSPSFPYEQYF.

The gene calls are TRBV6-2 or TRBV6-3 and TRBJ2-1; unclear D gene. This CDR3 comprises 12 residues. Germline V gives CDR1 MNHEY, CDR2 SVGEGT. V dropped 4 bases and J dropped 9 bases, with 10 bases sitting between them. CDR3 nucleotides: TGTGCCAGCAGTTCCGTAGTGGGTGAGCAGTTCTTC. Translating gives CASSSVVGEQFF.

The chain combines TRBV5-1 with TRBJ2-4; D gene unclear. Trimming stripped 2 bases from V and 9 bases from J, with 15 bases between. Germline CDR1 reads SGHRS; CDR2 reads YFSETQ. The CDR3 extends over 14 amino acids. CDR3 DNA sequence: TGCGCCAGCAGCTTCAATTCCGGCGCGGTCATTCAGTACTTC. Encoded protein: CASSFNSGAVIQYF. The full variable domain, with the rest looked up from reference TRBV5-1 and TRBJ2-4, is KAGVTQTPRYLIKTRGQQVTLSCSPISGHRSVSWYQQTPGQGLQFLFEYFSETQRNKGNFPGRFSGRQFSNSRSEMNVSTLELGDSALYLCASSFNSGAVIQYFGAGTRLSVL.

This clonotype was counted only a few times. The gene calls are TRBV6-2 or TRBV6-3 and TRBJ2-4; 10 bases match TRBD2. V shed 4 bases and J 8 bases; nucleotides not matched to a gene: 5. The CDR3 totals 14 residues. Germline loops: CDR1 MNHEY, CDR2 SVGEGT. CDR3 sequence: CASSLSGGEDIQYF. The CDR3 bases are TGTGCCAGCAGTTTAAGCGGGGGGGAGGACATTCAGTACTTC.

This clonotype showed up just a few times. J is TRBJ1-5 and V is TRBV7-9; D unclear. CDR3 size: 12 residues. The V end was cut by 3 bases, the J end by 6 bases, with 6 bases between. Germline V lookup: CDR1 SEHNR, CDR2 FQNEAQ (reference sequence). The CDR3 bases are TGTGCCAGCAGCTTCCTTTTTCAGCCCCAGCATTTT. It specifies CASSFLFQPQHF.

This clonotype has more than one count but fewer than ten. The chain is built from TRBV10-3 and TRBJ2-5; TRBD1 is a possible D gene (6 bases). The CDR3 contains 13 residues. CDR1 is ENHRY, CDR2 SYGVKD, per germline. Trimming pared 11 bases from V and 2 bases from J, leaving 15 bases between. The CDR3 DNA follows: TGTGCCTCTACCCAGGGGTTACAAGAGACCCAGTACTTC. Its protein is CASTQGLQETQYF.

This clonotype was seen only a few times. The J gene is TRBJ1-5, the V gene TRBV27; a possible D gene is TRBD1 (5 bases). Germline assignment: CDR1 MNHEY and CDR2 SMNVEV (reference sequence). Trimming stripped 3 bases from V and 3 bases from J, with 12 bases between. CDR3 size: 15 residues. The CDR3 reads CASSFLDSFNQPQHF. The DNA for the CDR3 is TGTGCCAGCAGTTTCCTCGACAGTTTCAATCAGCCCCAGCATTTT.

V gene TRBV7-9 combines with J gene TRBJ2-1, with 9 positions matching TRBD2. This CDR3 is built from 15 residues. With 0 bases clipped from V and 10 bases from J, the junction kept 7 bases outside the gene matches. In germline, CDR1 is SEHNR, CDR2 FQNEAQ (reference sequence). CDR3 sequence: CASSLARAGGGEQFF. CDR3 sequence (DNA): TGTGCCAGCAGCTTAGCGCGAGCGGGGGGCGGGGAGCAGTTCTTC.

This clonotype was seen at least ten times. This chain joins TRBV12-3 or TRBV12-4 and TRBJ2-1; D remains ambiguous. The CDR3 consists of 13 residues. Between the trimmed V and J ends, which lost 1 base and 2 bases, there was a span of 3 bases. CDR3 loop: CASSLEAYNEQFF. As DNA, the CDR3 is TGTGCCAGCAGTTTAGAGGCCTACAATGAGCAGTTCTTC.

In its sample, this clonotype was seen a few times. This rearrangement joins TRBV6-1 to TRBJ2-1, with 7 bases fitting TRBD1. With 6 bases clipped from V and 2 bases from J, the junction kept 4 bases outside the gene matches. This CDR3 region has 14 residues. From germline, CDR1 is MNHNS and CDR2 SASEGT. The CDR3 DNA follows: TGTGCCAGCAGGAAGGGACAGACCTACAATGAGCAGTTCTTC. Residues: CASRKGQTYNEQFF.

The chain uses TRBV12-5 and TRBJ2-3, with D perhaps being TRBD1 or TRBD2 (6 bases each). CDR1 is LGHNT, CDR2 FRNRAP, per germline. Between the trimmed V and J ends, which lost 4 bases and 2 bases, there was a span of 13 bases. The CDR3 spans 15 residues. The chain's CDR3 is CASGSSGAHTDTQYF. The CDR3, as DNA: TGTGCTAGTGGTTCCTCGGGGGCGCACACAGATACGCAGTATTTT.

The chain carries TRBV6-6 and TRBJ2-3, with 7 bases aligning to TRBD1. The germline gives CDR1 MNHNY, CDR2 SVGAGI (reference sequence). V shed 4 bases, J shed 6 bases, and the junction held 7 bases outside the gene matches. The CDR3 is 14 amino acids. CDR3 amino acids: CASSSRTGRDTQYF. CDR3 bases: TGTGCCAGCAGTTCCCGGACAGGACGGGATACGCAGTATTTT.

The chain employs TRBV10-3 and TRBJ2-5, with TRBD2 identical over 12 bases. In germline, CDR1 is ENHRY, CDR2 SYGVKD. The CDR3 extends over 16 amino acids. J gave up 2 bases and V 7 bases, and 8 bases lay outside the gene matches. The CDR3: CAIKGTSGGSQETQYF. As DNA, the CDR3 is TGTGCCATCAAAGGAACTAGCGGGGGGTCACAAGAGACCCAGTACTTC.

The chain is built from TRBV7-9 and TRBJ2-5; D perhaps matches TRBD1 (7 bases). With the DNA end fitting TRBJ2-1 better, the J assignment may be wrong. The CDR3 spans 16 residues. Germline CDR1 reads SEHNR; CDR2 reads FQNEAQ (reference sequence). The CDR3 nucleotides read TGTGCCAGCAGCCCCGCCAGGGGGGCTACGTACAATGAGCAGTTCTTC. Translated, it gives CASSPARGATYNEQFF.

The CDR3 DNA reads TGTGCCAGCAGCCTGGGGGTCACCCCCAATGAAGAGCAGTTCTTC. Its protein product is CASSLGVTPNEEQFF. The V call is TRBV7-9, the J call TRBJ2-5; either TRBD1 or TRBD2 may supply D (5 bases each). The end of the DNA aligns better with TRBJ2-1, so the J call may be wrong. From germline, CDR1 is SEHNR and CDR2 FQNEAQ (reference sequence). The CDR3 spans 15 residues.

This clonotype came up a few times. At one end, the junction sequence differs from germline, possibly due to a read error. This chain links TRBV20-1 with TRBJ2-5; possible D gene TRBD2, 5 bases. Germline assignment: CDR1 DFQATT and CDR2 SNEGSKA (reference sequence). CDR3 length equals 11 residues. In nucleotides, the CDR3 is TGCAGTGCTAGAGACTCGGGAACTACCGACTTC. As protein: CSARDSGTTDF.

The rearrangement links TRBV11-1 to TRBJ2-5; 8 bases fit TRBD1. Germline lookup yields CDR1 SGHAT and CDR2 FQDESV (reference sequence). The V segment lost 5 bases and the J segment 3 bases; nucleotides outside the gene matches: 8. This CDR3 spans 15 amino acids. DNA for the CDR3: TGTGCCAGCAGCGATGACCTGACAGGGGAAGAGACCCAGTACTTC. Protein: CASSDDLTGEETQYF.

The chain carries TRBV6-1 and TRBJ1-1, with a possible D match to TRBD1 (5 bases). The CDR3 is made up of 15 amino acids. The germline gives CDR1 MNHNS, CDR2 SASEGT. V lost 8 bases and J 6 bases, leaving 22 bases between the germline ends. CDR3: CASLLRDLPNAEAFF. DNA for the CDR3: TGTGCCAGCCTACTAAGGGACCTTCCCAACGCTGAAGCTTTCTTT.

This chain joins TRBV4-3 and TRBJ2-7; a possible D gene is TRBD2 (6 bases). The CDR3 runs to 14 residues. V gave up 1 base and J gave up 3 bases, with 10 bases separating them. Looked up from germline, CDR1 is LGHNA and CDR2 is YSLEER. The CDR3: CASSQGAGSYEQYF. CDR3 nucleotide sequence: TGCGCCAGCAGCCAAGGGGCGGGGAGCTACGAGCAGTACTTC.

V gene TRBV27 combines with J gene TRBJ2-5; D call uncertain. This CDR3 has 13 amino acids. V dropped 1 base and J dropped 4 bases, with 7 bases sitting between them. Germline V gives CDR1 MNHEY, CDR2 SMNVEV (reference sequence). CDR3 in amino acids: CASSLFGRETQYF. Here the CDR3 DNA reads TGTGCCAGCAGTTTATTCGGTCGAGAGACCCAGTACTTC.

CDR3 residues: CSARVSTDTQYF. For the CDR3, the DNA is TGCAGTGCTAGGGTTAGCACAGATACGCAGTATTTT. V and J are TRBV20-1 and TRBJ2-3; D remains unclear. Looked up from germline, CDR1 is DFQATT and CDR2 is SNEGSKA (reference sequence). V lost 3 bases, J lost 0 bases, and 4 bases lay in between. The CDR3 length is 12 residues.

This clonotype was counted a single time. The V and J genes are TRBV27 and TRBJ2-7; TRBD1 agrees at 8 bases. CDR3 length: 13 residues. J was trimmed by 2 bases and V by 8 bases; bases with no gene match: 5. Germline V gene sequence: CDR1 MNHEY, CDR2 SMNVEV (reference sequence). The CDR3 region is CASWRQGTYEQYF. The CDR3 DNA sequence: TGTGCCAGCTGGCGACAGGGGACCTACGAGCAGTACTTC.

This clonotype was counted between two and nine times. V and J are TRBV6-2 or TRBV6-3 and TRBJ2-3; D ambiguous. The CDR3 totals 11 residues. Trimming took 4 bases from V and 7 from J, leaving 6 bases between them. Germline V gene data show CDR1 as MNHEY and CDR2 as SVGEGT. CDR3 in DNA: TGTGCCAGCAGTTCCGTCAATACGCAGTATTTT. Translation: CASSSVNTQYF.

A note on this clonotype: Compared with germline, one end of the junction differs, possibly owing to a read error. The rearrangement uses TRBV7-2 and TRBJ2-2; possible D gene TRBD1, 6 bases. This CDR3 contains 16 residues. Germline assignment: CDR1 SGHTA and CDR2 FQGNSA. The CDR3, as DNA: TGTGCCAGCAGCTTATCCGGGACAACGAACACCGGGGAGCTGTTCTTT. This gives the protein CASSLSGTTNTGELFF.

This clonotype appeared a few times. The V call is TRBV7-2, the J call TRBJ1-1, with D uncertain. V lost 3 bases and J lost 6, with 20 bases in between. The CDR3 has 16 residues. Germline assignment: CDR1 SGHTA and CDR2 FQGNSA. DNA for the CDR3: TGTGCCAGCAGCTTCCTACCAAAGGACGGGCACGCTGAAGCTTTCTTT. The encoded protein is CASSFLPKDGHAEAFF.

The sample holds a few counts of this clonotype. V is TRBV20-1 and J is TRBJ2-5, with 8 bases identical to TRBD1. Germline V lookup: CDR1 DFQATT, CDR2 SNEGSKA (reference sequence). The CDR3 sequence is 13 residues long. Trimming took 5 bases from V and 4 from J; bases not matched to a gene: 6. The CDR3 bases are TGCAGTGCTTCGAGTCAGGGGGCAGAGACCCAGTACTTC. Amino acid sequence: CSASSQGAETQYF.

CDR3 in amino acids: CASSLLSGAARQETQYF. DNA for the CDR3: TGTGCCAGCAGCTTACTAAGTGGGGCAGCGCGACAAGAGACCCAGTACTTC. V gene TRBV7-9 combines with J gene TRBJ2-5; TRBD1 might be the D (5 bases). Germline V gene data show CDR1 as SEHNR and CDR2 as FQNEAQ (reference sequence). The V end was cut by 2 bases, the J end by 2 bases, with 18 bases between. There are 17 residues in the CDR3.

V usage is TRBV6-5 and J usage is TRBJ2-7; 8 positions match TRBD1. This CDR3 spans 18 amino acids. Germline loops: CDR1 MNHEY, CDR2 SVGAGI. Trimming cost V 0 bases and J 3 bases; bases outside gene matches: 13. CDR3 loop: CASSYSGTGPARGYEQYF. CDR3 bases: TGTGCCAGCAGTTACTCTGGGACAGGTCCCGCTCGGGGCTACGAGCAGTACTTC.